A selection of T cell receptor beta chains follows, all from one sample in a study of Graves' ophthalmopathy and Graves' hyperthyroidism. TCRdb reanalysed the multiplex PCR reads using MiXCR and keeps one entry per CDR3 protein. Here the sample spans around 400,000 distinct CDR3 sequences, around 19% being singletons. The sequenced sample was peripheral blood. Receptor source: a woman younger than 35 with Graves' ophthalmopathy. The CDR3 runs from the conserved cysteine through the conserved F or W. D genes are given only for firm matches. Clone size is given for some rows only: seen once, a few or many times, or a class if the clone is expanded.

V gene | clone size | CDR3 length | D gene | CDR3 protein
TRBV6-2/TRBV6-3 | . | 16 | . | CASSYSRDGYTDTQYF
TRBV4-2 | many | 17 | TRBD2 | CASSQDLASGEVKTQYF
TRBV20-1 | many | 16 | . | CSARGAGHSSNQPQHF
TRBV5-1 | many | 14 | . | CASSPGTGSYEQYF
TRBV6-2/TRBV6-3 | . | 20 | . | CASSYRPGKHQEHISYEQYF
TRBV19 | many | 13 | TRBD1 | CASTGGLNTEAFF
TRBV28 | many | 14 | . | CASSLRGGDGELFF
TRBV24-1 | many | 16 | TRBD1 | CATGTGQTSNTGELFF
TRBV7-2 | many | 13 | TRBD1 | CASSTTGGQGYTF
TRBV14 | many | 13 | . | CASKLSAGTEQYF
TRBV7-2 | many | 13 | . | CASSPVATYEQYF
TRBV10-3 | many | 15 | . | CAISESGGGNQPQHF
TRBV18 | many | 12 | . | CASSPVIGTQYF
TRBV7-2 | many | 13 | . | CASSFYRNTEAFF
TRBV28 | many | 15 | . | CASSGVETDVYEQYF
TRBV20-1 | many | 13 | . | CSAVRTTQETQYF
TRBV6-2/TRBV6-3 | many | 15 | TRBD2 | CASSYWGGTPGELFF